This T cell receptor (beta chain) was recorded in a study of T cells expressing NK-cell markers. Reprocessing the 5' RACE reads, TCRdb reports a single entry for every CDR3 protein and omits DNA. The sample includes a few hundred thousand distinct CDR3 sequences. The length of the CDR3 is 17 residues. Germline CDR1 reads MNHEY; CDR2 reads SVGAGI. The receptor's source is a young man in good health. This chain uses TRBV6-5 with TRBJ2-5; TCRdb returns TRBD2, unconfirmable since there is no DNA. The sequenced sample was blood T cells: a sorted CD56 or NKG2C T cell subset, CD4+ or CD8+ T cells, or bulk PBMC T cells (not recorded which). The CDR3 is CASSYSRGGRLRETQYF.